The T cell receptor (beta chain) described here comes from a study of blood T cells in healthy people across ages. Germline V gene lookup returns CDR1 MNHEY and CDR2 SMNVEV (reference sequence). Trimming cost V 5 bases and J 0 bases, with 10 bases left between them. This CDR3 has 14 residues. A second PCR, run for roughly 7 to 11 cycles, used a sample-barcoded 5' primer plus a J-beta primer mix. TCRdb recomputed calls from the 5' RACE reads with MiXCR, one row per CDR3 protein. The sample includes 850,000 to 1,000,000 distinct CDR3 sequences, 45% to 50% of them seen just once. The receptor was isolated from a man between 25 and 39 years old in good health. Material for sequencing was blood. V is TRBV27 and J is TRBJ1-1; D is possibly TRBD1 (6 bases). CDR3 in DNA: TGTGCCAGCAGTGTCGCAGGGGTGAACACTGAAGCTTTCTTT. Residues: CASSVAGVNTEAFF.